The present T cell receptor beta chain was sequenced within a study of T cell responses to AZD1222 COVID-19 vaccine. Study overall: Pooling covered second doses at about 4 or about 12 weeks. Study conclusions and caveats: Only after the peak T cell response were repertoires sampled.

Produced via immunoSEQ multiplex PCR; TCRdb's table is partial and in-frame only. Of roughly 67,000 clones in the sample, about four fifths were seen once. About this clone: Its antigen is not identified.

Source: peripheral blood, taken on day 0 of AZD1222 vaccination. This clonotype was obtained from an adult in good health.

The CDR3 nucleotides are TGTGCCTGGGGTTTTGGGGGAGGCTTAAACAATGAGCAGTTCTTC. Its translation is CAWGFGGGLNNEQFF. The chain carries TRBV30 and TRBJ2-1; possible D gene TRBD2, 6 bases. Germline lookup yields CDR1 GTSNPN and CDR2 SVGIG (reference sequence). Trimming stripped 5 bases from V and 5 bases from J, with 19 bases between. The CDR3 extends over 15 amino acids.